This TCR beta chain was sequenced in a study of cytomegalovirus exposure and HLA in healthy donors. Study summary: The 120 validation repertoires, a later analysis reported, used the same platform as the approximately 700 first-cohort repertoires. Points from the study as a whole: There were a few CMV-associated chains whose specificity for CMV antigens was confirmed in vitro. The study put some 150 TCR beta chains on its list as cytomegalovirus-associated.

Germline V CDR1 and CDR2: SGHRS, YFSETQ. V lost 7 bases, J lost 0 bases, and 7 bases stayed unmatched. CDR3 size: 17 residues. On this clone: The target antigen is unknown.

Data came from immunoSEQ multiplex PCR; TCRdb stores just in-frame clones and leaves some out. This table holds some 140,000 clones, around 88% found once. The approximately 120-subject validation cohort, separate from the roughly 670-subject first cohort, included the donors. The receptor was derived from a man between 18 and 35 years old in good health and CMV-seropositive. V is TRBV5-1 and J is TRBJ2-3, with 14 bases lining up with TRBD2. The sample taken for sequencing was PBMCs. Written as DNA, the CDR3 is TGCGCCAGCCGAAGGACTAGCGGGGGGCCGAGCACAGATACGCAGTATTTT. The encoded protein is CASRRTSGGPSTDTQYF.